These 10 T cell receptor beta chains were sequenced from one sample in a study of CD8+ T cells in alopecia areata. Following RNA extraction, reverse transcription yielded cDNA that acted as the sequencing template. Measured with immunoSEQ multiplex PCR; TCRdb has only the in-frame clones, and not every one. The table includes some 110,000 clones, roughly two fifths detected once. Sequencing was performed on CD4+ T cells sorted from blood. The origin of the receptors is a human donor with alopecia areata.

This chain links TRBV29-1 with TRBJ1-2; no clear D. Germline CDR1 SQVTM, CDR2 ANQGSEA. The V end was cut by 3 bases, the J end by 4 bases, with 6 bases between. The CDR3 contains 11 residues. CDR3 in DNA: TGCAGCGTTGACCTGCCCTATGGCTACACCTTC. The encoded protein is CSVDLPYGYTF.

The genes are TRBV7-2 and TRBJ2-1, with TRBD2 matching 7 bases. CDR3 length equals 13 residues. Germline V gives CDR1 SGHTA, CDR2 FQGNSA. The J segment lost 4 bases and the V segment lost 8 bases, leaving 5 bases of the junction unmatched. For the CDR3, the DNA is TGTGCCAGCGGCGGGAGAACTTACAATGAGCAGTTCTTC. Protein: CASGGRTYNEQFF.

The chain is built from TRBV29-1 and TRBJ1-1, with D possibly matching TRBD1 (5 bases). The CDR3 covers 13 residues. V gave up 7 bases and J gave up 0 bases, with 12 bases separating them. CDR1 is SQVTM, CDR2 ANQGSEA, per germline. CDR3 amino acids: CSARGRLNTEAFF. DNA of the CDR3: TGCAGCGCAAGGGGACGGCTGAACACTGAAGCTTTCTTT. Full variable domain (remainder filled in from reference TRBV29-1 and TRBJ1-1): SAVISQKPSRDICQRGTSLTIQCQVDSQVTMMFWYRQQPGQSLTLIATANQGSEATYESGFVIDKFPISRPNLTFSTLTVSNMSPEDSSIYLCSARGRLNTEAFFGQGTRLTVV.

The chain joins TRBV7-9 to TRBJ2-3; D unclear. Germline assignment: CDR1 SEHNR and CDR2 FQNEAQ (reference sequence). The length of the CDR3 is 11 residues. Trimming pared 5 bases from V and 2 bases from J, leaving 2 bases between. The chain's CDR3 is CASSATDTQYF. The DNA for the CDR3 is TGTGCCAGCAGCGCCACAGATACGCAGTATTTT.

The chain recombines TRBV28 with TRBJ2-7; 9 nucleotides line up with TRBD2. CDR3 length: 13 residues. The germline gives CDR1 MDHEN, CDR2 SYDVKM. Losses at the gene ends were 5 bases for V and 5 bases for J; bases not matched to a gene: 4. CDR3 amino acids: CASSEASGDEQYF. In DNA, the CDR3 is TGTGCCAGCAGTGAAGCTAGCGGGGACGAGCAGTACTTC.

This chain links TRBV4-2 with TRBJ2-3, with D perhaps TRBD2 (6 bases). V lost 2 bases and J 4 bases, leaving 10 bases between the germline ends. The CDR3 covers 14 residues. The germline V gene has CDR1 LGHNA and CDR2 YNFKEQ. CDR3 loop: CASSQRTTSDTQYF. CDR3 bases: TGTGCCAGCAGCCAAAGGACTACATCAGATACGCAGTATTTT.

This clone was seen only a few times. This rearrangement joins TRBV29-1 to TRBJ2-1; D might be TRBD1 or TRBD2, each matching 6 bases. CDR1 SQVTM and CDR2 ANQGSEA come from the germline V gene. Trimming stripped 1 base from V and 7 bases from J, with 14 bases between. CDR3 length: 14 amino acids. DNA for the CDR3: TGCAGCGTTGAAGCTGAAGGGGGGTTGAATGAGCAGTTCTTC. Amino acid sequence: CSVEAEGGLNEQFF.

This clone appeared a few times. V and J are TRBV10-3 and TRBJ2-3, with D perhaps TRBD2 (6 bases). This CDR3 contains 15 residues. Germline assignment: CDR1 ENHRY and CDR2 SYGVKD. Deletions cut 5 bases from V and 2 bases from J, with 14 bases between. The CDR3 loop is CAISHSGLITDTQYF. The CDR3 DNA reads TGTGCCATCAGTCACTCGGGACTGATCACAGATACGCAGTATTTT.

The chain employs TRBV7-9 and TRBJ1-6; D gene unclear. The CDR3 length is 13 residues. Germline loops: CDR1 SEHNR, CDR2 FQNEAQ (reference sequence). The V and J ends lost 2 bases and 7 bases respectively, with 6 bases between them. In nucleotides, the CDR3 is TGTGCCAGCAGCTTAACGGTGAATTCACCCCTCCACTTT. Translating gives CASSLTVNSPLHF.

J is TRBJ1-6 and V is TRBV7-6, with D unclear. The V gene's germline CDR1 is SGHVS and CDR2 FNYEAQ. The CDR3 totals 17 residues. V lost 2 bases and J lost 7, with 18 bases in between. The CDR3 DNA is TGTGCCAGCAGCTTAATTGTTAACGGAGGGTTAAATTCACCCCTCCACTTT. It encodes CASSLIVNGGLNSPLHF.